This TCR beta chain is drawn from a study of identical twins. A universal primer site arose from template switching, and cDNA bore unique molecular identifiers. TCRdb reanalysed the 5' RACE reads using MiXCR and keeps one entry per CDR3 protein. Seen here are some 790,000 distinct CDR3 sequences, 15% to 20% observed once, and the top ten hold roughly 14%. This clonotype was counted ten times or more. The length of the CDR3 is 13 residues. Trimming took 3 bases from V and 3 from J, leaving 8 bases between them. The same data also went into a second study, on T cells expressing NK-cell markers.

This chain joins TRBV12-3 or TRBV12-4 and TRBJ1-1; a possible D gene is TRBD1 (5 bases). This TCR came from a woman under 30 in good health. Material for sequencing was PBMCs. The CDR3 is CASSFGGYTEAFF. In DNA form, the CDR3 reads TGTGCCAGCAGTTTTGGGGGGTACACTGAAGCTTTCTTT.